This T cell receptor beta chain comes out of a study of cytomegalovirus exposure and HLA in healthy donors. Broader study findings: A later analysis found TCR association rates differed by HLA locus, highest for DRB1 and lowest for HLA-C. A later analysis showed HLA-associated TCR beta chains outstripping equally common others in clonal expansion. Compared with the roughly 670-donor mean, an Asian-associated ancestry cluster reportedly had fewer N-insertions, according to a later analysis. The only immune exposure information that was available was CMV serostatus.

As concerns this clone: Antigen unknown.

Germline assignment: CDR1 LGHNA and CDR2 YSLEER. This CDR3 region has 16 residues. V lost 1 base and J lost 4; bases outside the gene matches: 8. The PCR made use of 60 Vbeta and 13 Jbeta primers. Data came from immunoSEQ multiplex PCR; TCRdb stores just in-frame clones and leaves some out. The sample includes under 200,000 clones, more than 75% of them seen just once. The sequence was collected from a man aged 30 to 39 in good health and CMV-seropositive. The material sequenced was PBMCs. The chain carries TRBV4-3 and TRBJ2-5; TRBD2 matches at 8 bases. The DNA for the CDR3 is TGCGCCAGCAGCCAAGTTCCGGCGGGAGGAGGAGAGACCCAGTACTTC. Translating it yields CASSQVPAGGGETQYF.